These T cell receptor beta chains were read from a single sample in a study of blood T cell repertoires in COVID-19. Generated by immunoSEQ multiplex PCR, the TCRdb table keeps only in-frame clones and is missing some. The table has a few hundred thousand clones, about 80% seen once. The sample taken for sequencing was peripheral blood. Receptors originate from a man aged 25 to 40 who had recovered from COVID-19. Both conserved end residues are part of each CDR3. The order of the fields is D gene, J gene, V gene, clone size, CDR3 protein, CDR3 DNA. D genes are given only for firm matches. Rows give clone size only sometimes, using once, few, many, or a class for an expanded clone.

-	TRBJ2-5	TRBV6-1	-	CASSDSRETQYF	TGTGCCAGCAGTGATTCCAGAGAGACCCAGTACTTC
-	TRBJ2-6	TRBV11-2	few	CASSPWSSSGANVLTF	TGTGCCAGCAGCCCCTGGTCCAGCTCTGGGGCCAACGTCCTGACTTTC
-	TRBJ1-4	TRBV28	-	CASSFRVANEKLFF	TGTGCCAGCAGTTTCAGGGTGGCTAATGAAAAACTGTTTTTT
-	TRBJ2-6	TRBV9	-	CASSVAVRGMWTGRAGANVLTF	TGTGCCAGCAGCGTAGCGGTCCGAGGGATGTGGACTGGCCGGGCTGGGGCCAACGTCCTGACTTTC
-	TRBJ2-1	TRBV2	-	CAKYRIANLYNEQFF	TGTGCCAAATACCGAATAGCGAATCTCTACAATGAGCAGTTCTTC
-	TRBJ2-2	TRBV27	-	CASSRSAAWTATGELFF	TGTGCCAGCAGCCGTTCGGCCGCATGGACAGCCACCGGGGAGCTGTTTTTT
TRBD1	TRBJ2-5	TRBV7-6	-	CASSSGQGAGETQYF	TGTGCCAGCAGCTCGGGACAGGGGGCGGGAGAGACCCAGTACTTC
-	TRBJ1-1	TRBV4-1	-	CASSQVRIWGLTEAFF	TGCGCCAGCAGCCAAGTTCGAATCTGGGGCCTCACTGAAGCTTTCTTT
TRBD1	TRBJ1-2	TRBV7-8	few	CASSLDYSGTGDTF	TGTGCCAGCAGCTTAGACTACTCCGGGACAGGGGACACCTTC
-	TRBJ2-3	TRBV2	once	CASSDNTDTQYF	TGTGCCAGCAGTGATAACACAGATACGCAGTATTTT
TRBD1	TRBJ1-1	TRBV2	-	CASGQQGSEAFF	TGTGCCAGCGGTCAACAGGGGTCTGAAGCTTTCTTT
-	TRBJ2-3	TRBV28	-	CASSFGTADTQYF	TGTGCCAGCAGTTTCGGTACTGCAGATACGCAGTATTTT
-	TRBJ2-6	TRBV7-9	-	CASSFGLSGANVLTF	TGTGCCAGCAGCTTTGGGCTCTCTGGGGCCAACGTCCTGACTTTC
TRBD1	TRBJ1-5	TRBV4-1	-	CASSQDGRQGAGQPQHF	TGCGCCAGCAGCCAAGACGGCCGACAGGGGGCTGGTCAGCCCCAGCATTTT
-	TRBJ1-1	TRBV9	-	CASSVGPTGLNTEAFF	TGTGCCAGCAGCGTAGGGCCCACAGGATTGAACACTGAAGCTTTCTTT
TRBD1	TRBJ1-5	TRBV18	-	CASSARAGGSSNQPQHF	TGTGCCAGCTCTGCAAGGGCAGGGGGATCAAGCAATCAGCCCCAGCATTTT
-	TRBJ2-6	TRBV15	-	CATSRPSRANVLTF	TGTGCCACCAGCAGACCCTCCCGGGCCAACGTCCTGACTTTC
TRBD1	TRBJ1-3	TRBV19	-	CAIQGDSGNTIYF	TGTGCCATACAGGGGGACTCTGGAAACACCATATATTTT
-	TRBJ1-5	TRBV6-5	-	CASKGLGGSNQPQHF	TGTGCCAGCAAAGGACTGGGGGGTAGCAATCAGCCCCAGCATTTT
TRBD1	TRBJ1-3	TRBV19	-	CASRTGEGGNTIYF	TGTGCCAGTAGAACAGGGGAAGGCGGAAACACCATATATTTT
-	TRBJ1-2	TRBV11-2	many	CASSLDHRNYGYTF	TGTGCCAGCAGCTTAGACCACAGGAACTATGGCTACACCTTC
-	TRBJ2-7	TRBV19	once	CASSIGAGPRDEQYF	TGTGCCAGTAGTATTGGCGCGGGGCCTCGCGACGAGCAGTACTTC
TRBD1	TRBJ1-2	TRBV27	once	CASSSRPGQGIRYGYTF	TGTGCCAGCAGTTCCCGCCCGGGACAGGGAATTCGTTATGGCTACACCTTC
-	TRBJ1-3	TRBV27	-	CASSLYRVNSGNTIYF	TGTGCCAGCAGTTTGTACAGGGTCAACTCTGGAAACACCATATATTTT
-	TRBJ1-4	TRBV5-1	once	CASSFGPTNEKLFF	TGCGCCAGCAGCTTTGGCCCAACTAATGAAAAACTGTTTTTT
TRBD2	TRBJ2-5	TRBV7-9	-	CASSFRGGTETQYF	TGTGCCAGCAGCTTTCGGGGGGGCACGGAGACCCAGTACTTC
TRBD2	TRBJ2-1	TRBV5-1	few	CASSVAGNNEQFF	TGCGCCAGCAGCGTAGCGGGGAACAATGAGCAGTTCTTC
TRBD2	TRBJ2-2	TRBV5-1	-	CASSLEAGITGELFF	TGCGCCAGCAGCTTGGAAGCGGGGATCACCGGGGAGCTGTTTTTT
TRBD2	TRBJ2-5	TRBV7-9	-	CASSLGRRLAGEETQYF	TGTGCCAGCAGCTTAGGGCGACGGCTAGCGGGGGAGGAGACCCAGTACTTC
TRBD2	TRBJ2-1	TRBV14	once	CASSPHSSTSGFYNEQFF	TGTGCCAGCAGCCCGCACTCTTCGACTAGCGGGTTCTACAATGAGCAGTTCTTC
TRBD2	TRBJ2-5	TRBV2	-	CASRKGGEETQYF	TGTGCCAGCAGAAAGGGAGGGGAAGAGACCCAGTACTTC
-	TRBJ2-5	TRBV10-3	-	CAISGGQETQYF	TGTGCCATCAGTGGCGGGCAAGAGACCCAGTACTTC
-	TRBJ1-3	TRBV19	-	CASSLAASGNTIYF	TGTGCCAGTAGTCTTGCGGCCTCTGGAAACACCATATATTTT
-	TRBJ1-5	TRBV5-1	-	CASSSSQDYGQPQHF	TGCGCCAGCAGCTCGAGTCAGGACTACGGTCAGCCCCAGCATTTT
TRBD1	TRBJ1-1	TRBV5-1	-	CASSSTGTGGCCTEAFF	TGCGCCAGCAGCTCCACCGGGACAGGGGGATGTTGCACTGAAGCTTTCTTT
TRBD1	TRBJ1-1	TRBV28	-	CASRNRDSLTAFF	TGTGCCAGCAGGAATCGGGACAGCCTCACGGCTTTCTTT
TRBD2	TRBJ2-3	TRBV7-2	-	CASSLATGLAGIDTQYF	TGTGCCAGCAGCTTAGCAACAGGACTAGCGGGTATAGATACGCAGTATTTT
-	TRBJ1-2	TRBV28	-	CASSLVPELPGGYTF	TGTGCCAGCAGTTTGGTCCCCGAGTTGCCTGGTGGCTACACCTTC
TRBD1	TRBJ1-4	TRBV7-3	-	CASSFTGENEKLFF	TGTGCCAGCAGCTTTACAGGGGAGAATGAAAAACTGTTTTTT
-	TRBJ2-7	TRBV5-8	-	CASSFGVGSGYEQYF	TGTGCCAGCAGCTTCGGGGTAGGGTCGGGCTACGAGCAGTACTTC
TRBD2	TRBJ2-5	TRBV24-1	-	CATSDLNWTSAQETQYF	TGTGCCACCAGTGATTTGAATTGGACTAGCGCCCAAGAGACCCAGTACTTC
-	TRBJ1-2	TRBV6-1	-	CASSERQARYGYTF	TGTGCCAGCAGTGAACGGCAGGCGAGATATGGCTACACCTTC
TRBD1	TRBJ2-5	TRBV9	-	CASSAPGGSGETQYF	TGTGCCAGCAGCGCCCCAGGGGGCTCAGGAGAGACCCAGTACTTC
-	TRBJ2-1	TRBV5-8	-	CASSLAGGFLF	TGTGCCAGCAGCTTGGCGGGGGGCTTTCTCTTC
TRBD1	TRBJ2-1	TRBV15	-	CATSRRPPGQTLYNEQFF	TGTGCCACCAGCCGCCGTCCCCCGGGACAGACTTTATACAATGAGCAGTTCTTC
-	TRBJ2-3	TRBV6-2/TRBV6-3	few	CASSPTEDTQYF	TGTGCCAGCAGCCCCACAGAAGATACGCAGTATTTT